What follows are 26 T cell receptor beta chains derived from one specimen sequenced in a study of radiation and T cells in renal cell carcinoma. The table came from immunoSEQ multiplex PCR; TCRdb's copy has only in-frame clones and leaves some out. The table lists about 88,000 clones, 75% to 90% of them singletons. Time point of the sample: baseline pretreatment blood. Stated treatment: 15 Gy SBRT to primary tumor, nephrectomy 4 weeks later. Material: blood, obtained from a patient whose treatment included radiotherapy and nephrectomy. The receptors were gathered from a man aged 50 or older with renal cell carcinoma.

The chain combines TRBV27 with TRBJ2-1; D possibly uses TRBD1 or TRBD2 (5 bases each). The V end was cut by 5 bases, the J end by 9 bases, with 17 bases between. Germline V gives CDR1 MNHEY, CDR2 SMNVEV (reference sequence). CDR3 length: 14 residues. The CDR3 DNA is TGTGCCAGCAGTCAACAAAGAAATGGGGGTGAGCAGTTCTTC. Translating it yields CASSQQRNGGEQFF.

The chain combines TRBV5-1 with TRBJ1-1, with 10 bases identical to TRBD1. Germline CDR1 and CDR2: SGHRS and YFSETQ. Trimming cost V 0 bases and J 0 bases; bases outside gene matches: 5. The CDR3 has 17 residues. The CDR3 region has the DNA TGCGCCAGCAGCTTGGGGGACAGGGGAATCATGAACACTGAAGCTTTCTTT. Its protein product is CASSLGDRGIMNTEAFF.

J is TRBJ1-1 and V is TRBV2; the D gene is possibly TRBD1 (5 bases). Germline lookup yields CDR1 SNHLY and CDR2 FYNNEI. V was shortened by 6 bases and J by 0 bases, with 17 bases between the two germline ends. The CDR3 has 16 residues. The CDR3, as DNA: TGTGCCAGCAGAGAGGACAAGGGCGGAATGAACACTGAAGCTTTCTTT. Its translation is CASREDKGGMNTEAFF.

V and J are TRBV12-1 and TRBJ2-3; the DNA was not compared with TRBD1, the D call given in the table. TRBV12-1 is a recognized pseudogene. The CDR3 has 21 residues. The chain's CDR3 is CASSFVLVRPERTGVTDTQYF. The CDR3 DNA follows: TGTGCCAGCAGCTTTGTACTCGTGCGCCCCGAGAGGACAGGGGTTACAGATACGCAGTATTTT.

The V gene is TRBV29-1, the J gene TRBJ2-1; no reliable D call. The V end was cut by 0 bases, the J end by 4 bases, with 10 bases between. Per the germline V gene, CDR1 is SQVTM and CDR2 is ANQGSEA. The CDR3 has 14 amino acids. CDR3 bases: TGCAGCGTTGAAGATCTTAACAGTTACAATGAGCAGTTCTTC. Translation gives CSVEDLNSYNEQFF.

The J gene is TRBJ2-2, the V gene TRBV4-1; 10 bases match TRBD1. V was clipped by 4 bases and J by 5 bases; unmatched bases: 4. The CDR3 has 15 residues. Germline V gene sequence: CDR1 MGHRA, CDR2 YSYEKL. This CDR3 reads CASSPGQGSTGELFF. The CDR3 DNA sequence: TGCGCCAGCAGCCCGGGACAGGGGAGTACCGGGGAGCTGTTTTTT.

CDR3 amino acids: CASSLLGQGPYNEQFF. DNA for the CDR3: TGCGCCAGCAGCTTGCTGGGACAGGGCCCCTACAATGAGCAGTTCTTC. The V and J genes are TRBV5-1 and TRBJ2-1; 9 bases are shared with TRBD1. The CDR3 runs 16 residues. CDR1 and CDR2 (germline): SGHRS, YFSETQ. J was trimmed by 2 bases and V by 1 base; bases with no gene match: 4.

The chain uses TRBV18 and TRBJ2-6; 10 bases map to TRBD1. CDR1 and CDR2 (germline): KGHSH, LQKENI. J lost 2 bases, V lost 5 bases, and 6 bases had no gene match. The CDR3 totals 17 residues. The DNA for the CDR3 is TGTGCCAGCTCAATGGGACAGGGGAGCCCTGGGGCCAACGTCCTGACTTTC. It is translated as CASSMGQGSPGANVLTF.

The gene calls are TRBV4-1 and TRBJ2-1; TRBD2 matches at 12 bases. The CDR3 length is 16 residues. Germline CDR1 MGHRA, CDR2 YSYEKL. V was pared by 4 bases and J by 3 bases, with 4 bases of the junction left unmatched. The CDR3 bases are TGCGCCAGCAGCCCACGACTAGCGGGAGTCTACAATGAGCAGTTCTTC. This codes for CASSPRLAGVYNEQFF.

J is TRBJ2-4 and V is TRBV28; D may be TRBD2 (5 bases). The CDR3 extends over 13 amino acids. The germline V and J ends were trimmed by 6 bases and 10 bases, with 16 bases remaining between them. The germline gives CDR1 MDHEN, CDR2 SYDVKM. CDR3 sequence: CASSPAGERIQYF. The CDR3 DNA is TGTGCCAGCAGCCCCGCCGGGGAGCGGATTCAGTACTTC.

The chain is built from TRBV5-4 and TRBJ2-1; unclear D gene. The CDR3 totals 14 residues. Germline CDR1 and CDR2: SGHNT and YYREEE (reference sequence). V was shortened by 0 bases and J by 4 bases, with 8 bases between the two germline ends. The CDR3 is CASSLEADYNEQFF. CDR3 sequence (DNA): TGTGCCAGCAGCTTGGAGGCAGATTACAATGAGCAGTTCTTC.

The CDR3 protein is CASSQQGRGTEAFF. The CDR3, as DNA: TGTGCCAGCAGCCAACAGGGGAGGGGGACTGAAGCTTTCTTT. The chain joins TRBV7-9 to TRBJ1-1; 7 positions agree with TRBD1. Germline V gene lookup returns CDR1 SEHNR and CDR2 FQNEAQ (reference sequence). The CDR3 length is 14 residues. The J segment lost 5 bases and the V segment lost 5 bases, leaving 8 bases of the junction unmatched.

The chain combines TRBV5-1 with TRBJ1-1; no firm D call. The CDR3 loop spans 13 amino acids. Trimming removed 2 bases at V and 1 base at J, with 6 bases between. CDR1 SGHRS and CDR2 YFSETQ come from the germline V gene. The CDR3 nucleotides read TGCGCCAGCAGCTTTAACGCGAACACTGAAGCTTTCTTT. Protein product: CASSFNANTEAFF.

The chain recombines TRBV28 with TRBJ2-7, with TRBD2 matching 8 bases. The CDR3 is made up of 16 amino acids. Trimming cost V 4 bases and J 7 bases; bases outside gene matches: 15. Germline CDR1 and CDR2: MDHEN and SYDVKM. CDR3 protein: CASSSLSLAGSSEQYF. The DNA of the CDR3 is TGTGCCAGCAGTTCCCTATCTCTAGCGGGTTCGAGTGAGCAGTACTTC. Full variable domain (missing parts from reference TRBV28 and TRBJ2-7): DVKVTQSSRYLVKRTGEKVFLECVQDMDHENMFWYRQDPGLGLRLIYFSYDVKMKEKGDIPEGYSVSREKKERFSLILESASTNQTSMYLCASSSLSLAGSSEQYFGPGTRLTVT.

This chain joins TRBV6-4 and TRBJ1-3; D uncertain. CDR1 and CDR2 from the germline V gene are MRHNA and SNTAGT. The CDR3 contains 11 residues. V gave up 7 bases and J gave up 4 bases, with 5 bases separating them. The CDR3 sequence: CASISGNTIYF. The CDR3 region has the DNA TGTGCCAGCATCAGCGGAAACACCATATATTTT.

The CDR3 loop reads CASSPGDSGNTIYF. In DNA, the CDR3 is TGCGCCAGCAGCCCAGGGGATTCTGGAAACACCATATATTTT. The chain joins TRBV5-1 to TRBJ1-3, with a tentative D call TRBD1 (6 bases). The V end lost 4 bases, the J end lost 1 base, and 9 bases lay between the germline ends. This CDR3 contains 14 residues. Germline assignment: CDR1 SGHRS and CDR2 YFSETQ.

This rearrangement joins TRBV18 to TRBJ2-3; D is ambiguous. Germline CDR1 and CDR2: KGHSH and LQKENI. Trimming left V 0 bases short and J 4 bases short, with 11 bases between. The CDR3 is made up of 15 amino acids. The CDR3 sequence: CASSPPSLDADTQYF. The CDR3 coding sequence is TGTGCCAGCTCACCACCGAGCCTAGACGCAGATACGCAGTATTTT.

This clone turned up a few times. The chain combines TRBV27 with TRBJ1-1; 7 bases match TRBD1. The length of the CDR3 is 15 residues. The V gene end was trimmed by 2 bases and the J gene end by 1 base; junction bases not matched to a gene: 4. Germline CDR1 and CDR2: MNHEY and SMNVEV (reference sequence). The CDR3 reads CASSLGTGANTEAFF. The CDR3 DNA reads TGTGCCAGCAGTTTAGGAACAGGGGCGAACACTGAAGCTTTCTTT.

The rearrangement joins TRBV5-1 to TRBJ1-5; 7 bases match TRBD1. V lost 2 bases, J lost 0 bases, and 2 bases stayed unmatched. There are 15 residues in the CDR3. Looked up from germline, CDR1 is SGHRS and CDR2 is YFSETQ. The CDR3 protein is CASSFTGDSNQPQHF. CDR3 nucleotide sequence: TGCGCCAGCAGCTTTACAGGGGATAGCAATCAGCCCCAGCATTTT.

The rearrangement links TRBV6-6 to TRBJ2-5; 7 nucleotides align to TRBD2. Germline CDR1 reads MNHNY; CDR2 reads SVGAGI (reference sequence). This CDR3 spans 13 amino acids. V shed 5 bases and J 5 bases; nucleotides not matched to a gene: 5. CDR3 DNA sequence: TGTGCCAGCAGTACCGGGCGGGGGGAGACCCAGTACTTC. This translates into CASSTGRGETQYF.

The chain couples TRBV7-9 to TRBJ1-2; 9 bases match TRBD1. This CDR3 comprises 15 residues. Germline assignment: CDR1 SEHNR and CDR2 FQNEAQ (reference sequence). Trimming removed 5 bases from V and 1 base from J; junction bases left unmatched: 5. CDR3 sequence: CASSPGQGHNYGYTF. CDR3 sequence (DNA): TGTGCCAGCAGCCCGGGACAGGGCCATAACTATGGCTACACCTTC. Full variable domain (outside the CDR3, taken from reference TRBV7-9 and TRBJ1-2): DTGVSQNPRHKITKRGQNVTFRCDPISEHNRLYWYRQTLGQGPEFLTYFQNEAQLEKSRLLSDRFSAERPKGSFSTLEIQRTEQGDSAMYLCASSPGQGHNYGYTFGSGTRLTVV.

The chain employs TRBV27 and TRBJ1-4; 9 bases are shared with TRBD1. The length of the CDR3 is 17 residues. The V gene's germline CDR1 is MNHEY and CDR2 SMNVEV (reference sequence). Trimming removed 5 bases from V and 0 bases from J; junction bases left unmatched: 7. The chain's CDR3 is CASSPWTGAATNEKLFF. The CDR3 DNA sequence: TGTGCCAGCAGTCCGTGGACAGGGGCCGCAACTAATGAAAAACTGTTTTTT.

The J gene is TRBJ1-2, the V gene TRBV5-1; unclear D gene. This CDR3 has 15 residues. From germline, CDR1 is SGHRS and CDR2 YFSETQ. V was cut by 1 base and J by 0 bases, with 10 bases left in between. The CDR3 sequence is CASSLSLQANYGYTF. As DNA, the CDR3 is TGCGCCAGCAGCTTGAGCCTCCAAGCTAACTATGGCTACACCTTC.

The CDR3 sequence: CAWSPSTVAETQYF. CDR3 nucleotides: TGTGCCTGGAGCCCTTCGACAGTAGCAGAGACCCAGTACTTC. V is TRBV30 and J is TRBJ2-5; D possibly corresponds to TRBD1 (5 bases). V lost 3 bases to trimming and J lost 4 bases, with 15 bases between them. The germline gives CDR1 GTSNPN, CDR2 SVGIG (reference sequence). This CDR3 comprises 14 residues.

The genes are TRBV28 and TRBJ2-7; no clear D. This CDR3 has 13 amino acids. The germline V and J ends were trimmed by 2 bases and 2 bases, with 7 bases remaining between them. Germline CDR1 MDHEN, CDR2 SYDVKM. The CDR3 DNA reads TGTGCCAGCAGTTTACAGCACCCCTACGAGCAGTACTTC. This translates into CASSLQHPYEQYF. The variable domain in full, with the rest retrieved from reference TRBV28 and TRBJ2-7, is DVKVTQSSRYLVKRTGEKVFLECVQDMDHENMFWYRQDPGLGLRLIYFSYDVKMKEKGDIPEGYSVSREKKERFSLILESASTNQTSMYLCASSLQHPYEQYFGPGTRLTVT.

The chain uses TRBV28 and TRBJ2-1; D may be TRBD1 (5 bases). V shed 5 bases and J shed 1 base, with 6 bases lying between them. The CDR3 sequence is 13 residues long. Germline CDR1 is MDHEN and CDR2 is SYDVKM. The CDR3 sequence is CASSRQSYNEQFF. CDR3 coding DNA: TGTGCCAGCAGTCGACAGTCCTACAATGAGCAGTTCTTC.